Given below is one T cell receptor beta chain in context. Its antigen is unidentified. This sample was taken from a study of cytomegalovirus exposure and HLA in healthy donors. Across the study: Across under 450 genotyped donors, roughly 85% landed in the Caucasian-associated ancestry cluster.

Regarding the study as a whole: Among TCR beta chains, those listed as cytomegalovirus-associated numbered over 150. Presence/absence analyses treated sequencing depth as roughly uniform across donors.

The V and J ends lost 10 bases and 1 base respectively, with 13 bases between them. The CDR3 consists of 13 residues. Germline CDR1 reads SNHLY; CDR2 reads FYNNEI. Primers included in the PCR were 60 Vbeta and 13 Jbeta primers. Assay used: immunoSEQ multiplex PCR; TCRdb lists only in-frame clones, some missing. The data contain roughly 160,000 clones, 60% to 80% of them seen just once; the ten biggest clones take up roughly 10%. The sequence came from a man aged 18 to 30 in good health and CMV-seropositive. Sequenced material: PBMCs. This rearrangement joins TRBV2 to TRBJ1-1; D is possibly TRBD1 (5 bases). The CDR3 is CAMGRGENTEAFF. In DNA, the CDR3 is TGTGCCATGGGGCGGGGAGAGAACACTGAAGCTTTCTTT.